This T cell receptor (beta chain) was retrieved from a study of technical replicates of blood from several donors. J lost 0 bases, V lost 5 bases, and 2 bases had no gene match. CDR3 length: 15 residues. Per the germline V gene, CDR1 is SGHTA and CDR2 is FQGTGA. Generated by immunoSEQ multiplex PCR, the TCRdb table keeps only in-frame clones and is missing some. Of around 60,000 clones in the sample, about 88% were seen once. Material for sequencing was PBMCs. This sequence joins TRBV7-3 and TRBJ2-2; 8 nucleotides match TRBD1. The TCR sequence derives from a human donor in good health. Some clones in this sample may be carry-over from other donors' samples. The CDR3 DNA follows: TGTGCCAGCAGCACGACAGGGGCGAACACCGGGGAGCTGTTTTTT. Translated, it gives CASSTTGANTGELFF.